The 30 T cell receptor beta chains given below trace back to one sample, sequenced in a study of naive CD8 T cells in extremely preterm neonates. Here immunoSEQ multiplex PCR was the method, and the copy in TCRdb shows in-frame clones only, minus some. Of over 6,000 clones in the sample, 95% to 98% were seen once. Specimen: naive CD8+ T cells from blood. The source is a human donor in good health.

The genes are TRBV19 and TRBJ2-2; TRBD2 is a possible D gene (6 bases). The V and J ends lost 3 bases and 1 base respectively, with 6 bases between them. The CDR3 length is 14 residues. Germline V CDR1 and CDR2: LNHDA, SQIVND (reference sequence). The CDR3 is CASSMGLNTGELFF. The CDR3 DNA sequence: TGTGCCAGTAGTATGGGACTGAACACCGGGGAGCTGTTTTTT.

The chain joins TRBV6-1 to TRBJ1-5; no definite D call. V was shortened by 10 bases and J by 9 bases, with 19 bases between the two germline ends. There are 13 residues in the CDR3. Germline V gives CDR1 MNHNS, CDR2 SASEGT. The CDR3 region has the DNA TGTGCCACCCAAGGAGGGCCTAGTGGGCCCCAGCATTTT. It specifies CATQGGPSGPQHF.

V gene TRBV9 combines with J gene TRBJ2-2; D uncertain. This CDR3 is 18 amino acids long. The germline CDR1 and CDR2 sequences are SGDLS and YYNGEE. V was cut by 4 bases and J by 0 bases, with 19 bases left in between. In nucleotides, the CDR3 is TGTGCCAGCAGCAGACCTAGTGGGTCCAAACCGAACACCGGGGAGCTGTTTTTT. This sequence encodes CASSRPSGSKPNTGELFF.

V is TRBV5-6 and J is TRBJ1-1; 8 positions agree with TRBD1. Germline CDR1 is SGHDT and CDR2 is YYEEEE. The CDR3 extends over 17 amino acids. Trimming took 0 bases from V and 4 from J; bases not matched to a gene: 11. This CDR3 reads CASSLGQGIVRSTEAFF. The CDR3 DNA sequence: TGTGCCAGCAGCTTGGGACAGGGGATTGTAAGGTCCACTGAAGCTTTCTTT. The variable domain in full, completed from reference TRBV5-6 and TRBJ1-1, reads DAGVTQSPTHLIKTRGQQVTLRCSPKSGHDTVSWYQQALGQGPQFIFQYYEEEERQRGNFPDRFSGHQFPNYSSELNVNALLLGDSALYLCASSLGQGIVRSTEAFFGQGTRLTVV.

The rearrangement uses TRBV2 and TRBJ1-4, with D maybe TRBD1 (5 bases). Germline values: CDR1 SNHLY, CDR2 FYNNEI. V dropped 3 bases and J dropped 8 bases, with 10 bases sitting between them. The CDR3 runs to 13 residues. The CDR3 nucleotides read TGTGCCAGCAGTGACAGGGTAGGGGAAAAACTGTTTTTT. Amino acids: CASSDRVGEKLFF.

The rearrangement links TRBV9 to TRBJ2-7; D perhaps matches TRBD1 (5 bases). This CDR3 comprises 15 residues. Trimming pared 0 bases from V and 5 bases from J, leaving 15 bases between. Germline values: CDR1 SGDLS, CDR2 YYNGEE. For the CDR3, the DNA is TGTGCCAGCAGCGTAGAGGTAGGGTGGGGCAACGAGCAGTACTTC. It is translated as CASSVEVGWGNEQYF.

The gene calls are TRBV7-6 and TRBJ2-5; D is ambiguous. Germline V gives CDR1 SGHVS, CDR2 FNYEAQ. Trimming took off 5 bases at V and 5 bases at J, with 6 bases between the two ends. The CDR3 is 11 residues long. This CDR3 reads CASSPRETQYF. DNA of the CDR3: TGTGCCAGCAGCCCGAGGGAGACCCAGTACTTC.

The V gene is TRBV7-8, the J gene TRBJ2-7, with D maybe TRBD2 (5 bases). Trimming took 6 bases from V and 5 from J, leaving 17 bases between them. The CDR3 spans 14 residues. CDR1 is SGHVS and CDR2 is FQNEAQ in the germline V gene. CDR3 residues: CASSHDGESNEQYF. The CDR3 bases are TGTGCCAGCAGTCATGATGGGGAGTCGAACGAGCAGTACTTC. Full variable domain (remainder filled in from reference TRBV7-8 and TRBJ2-7): GAGVSQSPRYKVAKRGQDVALRCDPISGHVSLFWYQQALGQGPEFLTYFQNEAQLDKSGLPSDRFFAERPEGSVSTLKIQRTQQEDSAVYLCASSHDGESNEQYFGPGTRLTVT.

This sequence joins TRBV2 and TRBJ2-5; D uncertain. Judging by the DNA end, TRBJ2-7 fits better; the J call may be wrong. This CDR3 is built from 11 residues. CDR1 and CDR2 (germline): SNHLY, FYNNEI. The CDR3 DNA sequence: TGTGCCAGCAGCCCACAGTACGAGCAGTACTTC. Translated, it gives CASSPQYEQYF.

The chain couples TRBV7-9 to TRBJ1-1, with a possible D match to TRBD1 (5 bases). The V gene lost 5 bases and the J gene lost 4 bases, with 8 bases spanning the gap. CDR1 is SEHNR and CDR2 is FQNEAQ in the germline V gene (reference sequence). The CDR3 runs 12 residues. CDR3 sequence: CASSPGGTEAFF. The CDR3 nucleotides are TGTGCCAGCAGCCCCGGGGGCACTGAAGCTTTCTTT. The full variable domain, completed using reference TRBV7-9 and TRBJ1-1, is DTGVSQNPRHKITKRGQNVTFRCDPISEHNRLYWYRQTLGQGPEFLTYFQNEAQLEKSRLLSDRFSAERPKGSFSTLEIQRTEQGDSAMYLCASSPGGTEAFFGQGTRLTVV.

The chain joins TRBV6-5 to TRBJ1-5; 8 nucleotides line up with TRBD1. Germline CDR1 is MNHEY and CDR2 is SVGAGI. Losses at the gene ends were 6 bases for V and 4 bases for J; bases not matched to a gene: 8. This CDR3 has 15 residues. The CDR3 spells CASRSGTGLNQPQHF. CDR3 in DNA: TGTGCCAGCAGATCCGGGACAGGCCTAAATCAGCCCCAGCATTTT.

The rearrangement joins TRBV5-1 to TRBJ2-7; 8 bases line up with TRBD2. The CDR3 extends over 14 amino acids. Germline lookup yields CDR1 SGHRS and CDR2 YFSETQ. The V gene end was trimmed by 2 bases and the J gene end by 4 bases; junction bases not matched to a gene: 5. The CDR3 DNA reads as TGCGCCAGCAGCTTAGCGGGAGTCGGGTACGAGCAGTACTTC. This codes for CASSLAGVGYEQYF.

The rearrangement links TRBV14 to TRBJ2-7, with 11 bases aligning to TRBD2. The J segment lost 2 bases and the V segment lost 2 bases, leaving 5 bases of the junction unmatched. Per the germline V gene, CDR1 is SGHDN and CDR2 is FVKESK. There are 16 residues in the CDR3. CDR3 DNA sequence: TGTGCCAGCAGCCAACTTAGCGGGAGGGGTACCTACGAGCAGTACTTC. It is translated as CASSQLSGRGTYEQYF.

The rearrangement uses TRBV7-6 and TRBJ2-1; 8 bases align to TRBD2. V was pared by 3 bases and J by 5 bases, with 9 bases of the junction left unmatched. The CDR3 loop spans 16 amino acids. Per the germline V gene, CDR1 is SGHVS and CDR2 is FNYEAQ. This CDR3 is CASSFGTRGIDNEQFF. The CDR3 DNA follows: TGTGCCAGCAGCTTCGGGACTAGGGGGATCGACAATGAGCAGTTCTTC.

The J gene is TRBJ2-7, the V gene TRBV27; D gene ambiguous. The CDR3 sequence is 10 residues long. The germline gives CDR1 MNHEY, CDR2 SMNVEV (reference sequence). V gave up 3 bases and J gave up 6 bases, with 3 bases separating them. CDR3 nucleotide sequence: TGTGCCAGCAGTTTCTCCGAGCAGTACTTC. It specifies CASSFSEQYF.

V usage is TRBV27 and J usage is TRBJ2-1; D remains unclear. The CDR3 runs 16 residues. V lost 8 bases and J lost 2, with 19 bases in between. Germline CDR1 is MNHEY and CDR2 is SMNVEV (reference sequence). CDR3 protein: CASSTTGFSPYNEQFF. Written as DNA, the CDR3 is TGTGCCAGCTCTACGACTGGGTTTAGCCCCTACAATGAGCAGTTCTTC.

The chain links TRBV9 to TRBJ2-7, with 7 bases lining up with TRBD1. The CDR3 covers 13 residues. From germline, CDR1 is SGDLS and CDR2 YYNGEE. V lost 4 bases to trimming and J lost 6 bases; unmatched junction nucleotides: 7. The CDR3 nucleotides are TGTGCCAGCAGCCTTAAAGCAGGGGGCGAGCAGTACTTC. Amino acids: CASSLKAGGEQYF.

The V and J genes are TRBV28 and TRBJ1-5; tentatively, D is TRBD1 (5 bases). CDR1 is MDHEN, CDR2 SYDVKM, per germline. The CDR3 runs to 13 residues. Deletions cut 11 bases from V and 0 bases from J, with 11 bases between. The chain's CDR3 is CAGGTYSNQPQHF. The DNA for the CDR3 is TGTGCCGGCGGGACGTATAGCAATCAGCCCCAGCATTTT.

The gene calls are TRBV7-9 and TRBJ1-2; D unclear. Germline assignment: CDR1 SEHNR and CDR2 FQNEAQ (reference sequence). The CDR3 consists of 15 residues. V lost 7 bases and J lost 4, with 19 bases in between. CDR3 coding DNA: TGTGCCAGCACCAGCCCCGGGGAGGACTTCTATGGCTACACCTTC. Translating it yields CASTSPGEDFYGYTF.

The CDR3 here is CASSIDPTRHEAFF. The CDR3 nucleotides are TGTGCCAGCAGCATAGACCCTACCCGACATGAAGCTTTCTTT. The chain recombines TRBV13 with TRBJ1-1; no definite D call. The V end was cut by 5 bases, the J end by 7 bases, with 17 bases between. Germline lookup yields CDR1 PRHDT and CDR2 FYEKMQ (reference sequence). This CDR3 comprises 14 residues.

The chain uses TRBV7-2 and TRBJ2-1; possible D gene TRBD1, 6 bases. CDR1 and CDR2 from the germline V gene are SGHTA and FQGNSA. With 1 base removed from V and 3 bases from J, the gap between germline ends came to 13 bases. This CDR3 is built from 16 residues. CDR3 in amino acids: CASSLVSQGFYNEQFF. Written as DNA, the CDR3 is TGTGCCAGCAGCTTAGTCTCACAGGGCTTCTACAATGAGCAGTTCTTC.

The V call is TRBV15, the J call TRBJ2-1, with 7 bases that match TRBD1. There are 16 residues in the CDR3. V lost 0 bases to trimming and J lost 5 bases; unmatched junction nucleotides: 7. CDR1 and CDR2 from the germline V gene are LNHNV and YYDKDF (reference sequence). CDR3 loop: CATSREKAGGDNEQFF. In DNA, the CDR3 is TGTGCCACCAGCAGAGAAAAAGCAGGGGGAGACAATGAGCAGTTCTTC. The full variable domain, with the rest looked up from reference TRBV15 and TRBJ2-1, is DAMVIQNPRYQVTQFGKPVTLSCSQTLNHNVMYWYQQKSSQAPKLLFHYYDKDFNNEADTPDNFQSRRPNTSFCFLDIRSPGLGDTAMYLCATSREKAGGDNEQFFGPGTRLTVL.

The V call is TRBV5-4, the J call TRBJ2-1; D is perhaps TRBD2 (5 bases). CDR3 length: 13 amino acids. Germline loops: CDR1 SGHNT, CDR2 YYREEE (reference sequence). Deletions cut 3 bases from V and 14 bases from J, with 18 bases between. CDR3: CASSSFGLMLEFF. CDR3 coding DNA: TGTGCCAGCAGCTCCTTCGGACTTATGCTGGAGTTCTTC.

The chain is built from TRBV6-6 and TRBJ2-7, with D maybe TRBD1 (5 bases). The CDR3 is 13 residues long. The V end lost 4 bases, the J end lost 2 bases, and 9 bases lay between the germline ends. Germline V gives CDR1 MNHNY, CDR2 SVGAGI (reference sequence). CDR3 coding DNA: TGTGCCAGCAGTTCCTTACAGGCCTACGAGCAGTACTTC. As protein: CASSSLQAYEQYF.

This sequence joins TRBV7-2 and TRBJ2-1; 7 nucleotides align to TRBD1. V was pared by 3 bases and J by 0 bases, with 8 bases of the junction left unmatched. In germline, CDR1 is SGHTA, CDR2 FQGNSA. The CDR3 totals 17 residues. DNA for the CDR3: TGTGCCAGCAGCTTTGGGACAGTCTCTAGCTCCTACAATGAGCAGTTCTTC. Its translation: CASSFGTVSSSYNEQFF.

The chain recombines TRBV6-1 with TRBJ1-1; D is perhaps TRBD1 (6 bases). Trimming removed 3 bases at V and 0 bases at J, with 11 bases between. The CDR3 has 15 residues. Germline V lookup: CDR1 MNHNS, CDR2 SASEGT. The CDR3 loop is CASSEIRGLNTEAFF. The CDR3 DNA is TGTGCCAGCAGTGAGATCAGGGGCTTGAACACTGAAGCTTTCTTT.

This chain's CDR3 is CASGGLGGEKLFF. The CDR3 nucleotides read TGTGCCAGCGGAGGGTTAGGTGGAGAAAAACTGTTTTTT. V is TRBV9 and J is TRBJ1-4; no definite D call. In germline, CDR1 is SGDLS, CDR2 YYNGEE. The V gene lost 7 bases and the J gene lost 8 bases, with 15 bases spanning the gap. The CDR3 spans 13 residues.

This chain uses TRBV11-3 with TRBJ2-7; 8 bases align to TRBD1. CDR3 size: 14 residues. Germline V CDR1 and CDR2: SGHNT, YENEEA. J gave up 3 bases and V 3 bases, and 4 bases lay outside the gene matches. This CDR3 is CASSFTGGVYEQYF. The CDR3 nucleotides are TGTGCCAGCAGCTTTACAGGGGGAGTCTACGAGCAGTACTTC.

This sequence joins TRBV6-1 and TRBJ2-7; 7 bases agree with TRBD1. Germline V gives CDR1 MNHNS, CDR2 SASEGT. The V gene end was trimmed by 4 bases and the J gene end by 1 base; junction bases not matched to a gene: 7. This CDR3 is 15 amino acids long. CDR3 in DNA: TGTGCCAGCAGTGTGGGGGACAGCCCATCCTACGAGCAGTACTTC. It translates to CASSVGDSPSYEQYF.

The rearrangement joins TRBV28 to TRBJ2-7, with no clear D. Trimming stripped 3 bases from V and 12 bases from J, with 12 bases between. The CDR3 has 11 amino acids. CDR1 and CDR2 from the germline V gene are MDHEN and SYDVKM. CDR3 sequence (DNA): TGTGCCAGCAGTTTTTTATCGACTCCGTACTTC. It codes for CASSFLSTPYF.